The sequence of this T cell receptor (beta chain) was determined in a study of cytomegalovirus exposure and HLA in healthy donors. Findings of the study overall: Reports described diagnosis of cytomegalovirus status by the classifier as highly specific and sensitive.

With 60 Vbeta and 13 Jbeta primers, the PCR was carried out. The repertoire was sequenced with immunoSEQ multiplex PCR; TCRdb's copy has only in-frame clones and lacks some. The table includes 90,000 to 120,000 clones, 73% detected once. This clone appeared once. The antigen is undetermined. This CDR3 is built from 17 residues. V was trimmed by 5 bases and J by 4 bases, leaving 21 bases between them. Germline V CDR1 and CDR2: MNHEY, SMNVEV (reference sequence). As for the donors, each was a healthy bone marrow donor. Input material: PBMCs. The chain recombines TRBV27 with TRBJ2-1, with a weak D call TRBD2 (7 bases). This receptor was identified in a young man in good health and CMV-seronegative. The CDR3 bases are TGTGCCAGCAGTCGCCTGGGGGGGCCGGAGTTTTACAATGAGCAGTTCTTC. It yields the protein CASSRLGGPEFYNEQFF.